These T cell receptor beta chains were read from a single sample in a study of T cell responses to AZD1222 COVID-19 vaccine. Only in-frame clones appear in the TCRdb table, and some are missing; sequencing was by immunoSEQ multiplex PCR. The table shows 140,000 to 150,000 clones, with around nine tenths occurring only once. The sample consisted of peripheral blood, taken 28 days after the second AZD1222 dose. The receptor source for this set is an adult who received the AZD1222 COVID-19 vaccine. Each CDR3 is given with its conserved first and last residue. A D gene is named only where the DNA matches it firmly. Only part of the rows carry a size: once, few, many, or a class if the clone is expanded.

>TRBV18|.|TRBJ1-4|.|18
CASSQYGAIGATNEKLFF
TGTGCCAGCTCACAGTATGGGGCCATCGGGGCAACTAATGAAAAACTGTTTTTT
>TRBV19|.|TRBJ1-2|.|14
CASRLDQHNYGYTF
TGTGCCAGTAGATTAGATCAGCATAACTATGGCTACACCTTC
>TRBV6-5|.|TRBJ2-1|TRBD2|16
CASSLGTSGRANEQFF
TGTGCCAGCAGTTTAGGGACTAGCGGGAGGGCCAATGAGCAGTTCTTC
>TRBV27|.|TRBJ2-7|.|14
CASGWGTASYEQYF
TGTGCCAGCGGGTGGGGAACGGCCTCCTACGAGCAGTACTTC
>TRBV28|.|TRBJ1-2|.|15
CASRALFRGNYGYTF
TGTGCCAGCAGGGCCCTTTTCCGGGGTAACTATGGCTACACCTTC
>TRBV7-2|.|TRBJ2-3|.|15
CASSLASWSTDTQYF
TGTGCCAGCAGCTTAGCTAGCTGGAGCACAGATACGCAGTATTTT
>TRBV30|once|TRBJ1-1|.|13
CAWSLTGTTEAFF
TGTGCCTGGAGTTTGACAGGTACCACTGAAGCTTTCTTT
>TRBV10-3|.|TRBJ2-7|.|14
CAIMDSTSSYEQYF
TGTGCCATCATGGACTCTACGAGCTCCTACGAGCAGTACTTC
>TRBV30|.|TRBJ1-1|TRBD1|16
CAWSVPGQGVNTEAFF
TGTGCCTGGAGTGTACCGGGACAGGGGGTGAACACTGAAGCTTTCTTT
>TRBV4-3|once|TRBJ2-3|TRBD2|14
CASSQLAGADTQYF
TGCGCCAGCAGCCAGCTAGCGGGGGCAGATACGCAGTATTTT
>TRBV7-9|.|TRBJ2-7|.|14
CASSQWERPYEQYF
TGTGCCAGCAGCCAGTGGGAGCGACCCTACGAGCAGTACTTC
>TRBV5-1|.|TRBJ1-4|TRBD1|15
CASSLVGDSNEKLFF
TGCGCCAGCAGCTTGGTAGGGGACAGTAATGAAAAACTGTTTTTT
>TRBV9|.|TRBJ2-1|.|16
CASSVEPGSSYNEQFF
TGTGCCAGCAGCGTAGAACCGGGGAGCTCCTACAATGAGCAGTTCTTC
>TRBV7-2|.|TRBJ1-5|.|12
CASSSSQQPQHF
TGTGCCAGCAGCTCATCTCAGCAGCCCCAGCATTTT
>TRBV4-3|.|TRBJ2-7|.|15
CASSPTKGNAYEQYF
TGCGCCAGCAGCCCAACGAAGGGGAACGCCTACGAGCAGTACTTC
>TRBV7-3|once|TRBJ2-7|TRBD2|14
CASSLTSGSYEQYF
TGTGCCAGCAGCTTGACTAGCGGGAGCTACGAGCAGTACTTC
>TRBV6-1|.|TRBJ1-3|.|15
CASSEGGNPWDTIYF
TGTGCCAGCAGTGAAGGGGGGAACCCTTGGGACACCATATATTTT
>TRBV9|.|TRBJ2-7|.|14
CASSADLVSYEQYF
TGTGCCAGCAGCGCCGACCTAGTCTCCTACGAGCAGTACTTC
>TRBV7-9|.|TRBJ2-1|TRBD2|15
CASSPGTSGIDEQFF
TGTGCCAGCAGCCCGGGGACTAGCGGGATCGATGAGCAGTTCTTC
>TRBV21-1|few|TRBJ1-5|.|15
CASSKRGSSNQPQHF
TGTGCCAGCAGCAAACGGGGTTCGAGCAATCAGCCCCAGCATTTT
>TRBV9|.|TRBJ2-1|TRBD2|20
CASGLPGTSGSRDSYNEQFF
TGTGCCAGCGGACTTCCCGGGACTAGCGGGAGTAGGGACTCCTACAATGAGCAGTTCTTC
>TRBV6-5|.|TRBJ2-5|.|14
CASSPRGFQETQYF
TGTGCCAGCAGTCCTCGAGGGTTCCAAGAGACCCAGTACTTC
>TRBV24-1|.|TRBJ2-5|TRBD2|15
CATSASSGRGETQYF
TGTGCCACCAGTGCCAGTAGCGGGAGGGGCGAGACCCAGTACTTC
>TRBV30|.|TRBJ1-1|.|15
CAWSVDGRVATEAFF
TGTGCCTGGAGTGTAGACGGCAGGGTGGCCACTGAAGCTTTCTTT
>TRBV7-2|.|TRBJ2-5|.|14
CASSFSAGWETQYF
TGTGCCAGCAGCTTTTCGGCGGGGTGGGAGACCCAGTACTTC
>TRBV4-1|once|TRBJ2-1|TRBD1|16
CASSSYRDRVYNEQFF
TGCGCCAGCAGTTCCTACCGGGACAGGGTTTACAATGAGCAGTTCTTC
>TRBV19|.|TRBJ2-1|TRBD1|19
CASSTSPPVRRGHNNEQFF
TGTGCCAGTAGTACCTCTCCCCCCGTGCGCAGGGGGCACAACAATGAGCAGTTCTTC
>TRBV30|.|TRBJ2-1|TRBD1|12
CAWSPGQGTQFF
TGTGCCTGGAGTCCCGGACAGGGGACCCAGTTCTTC
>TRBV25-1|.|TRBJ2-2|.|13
CASRRPNTGELFF
TGTGCCAGCAGACGGCCGAACACCGGGGAGCTGTTTTTT
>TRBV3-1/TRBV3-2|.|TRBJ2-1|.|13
CASSQGVSNEQFF
TGTGCCAGCAGCCAAGGGGTCTCCAATGAGCAGTTCTTC
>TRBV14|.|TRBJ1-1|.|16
CASSQGGGSEDTEAFF
TGTGCCAGCAGCCAAGGGGGGGGGTCCGAGGACACTGAAGCTTTCTTT
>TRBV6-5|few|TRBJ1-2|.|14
CASRNTSLNYGYTF
TGTGCCAGCAGGAACACCTCCCTAAACTATGGCTACACCTTC
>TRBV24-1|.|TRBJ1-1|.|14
CATSQQGPGGEAFF
TGTGCCACCAGTCAGCAGGGCCCCGGGGGGGAAGCTTTCTTT
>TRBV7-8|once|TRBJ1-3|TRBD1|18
CASSHRDRAIISGNTIYF
TGTGCCAGCAGCCATCGGGACAGGGCCATTATCTCTGGAAACACCATATATTTT
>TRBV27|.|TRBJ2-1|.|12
CASSQINNEQFF
TGTGCCAGCAGCCAAATAAACAATGAGCAGTTCTTC
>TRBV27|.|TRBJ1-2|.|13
CASSNGDGYGYTF
TGTGCCAGCAGCAATGGGGATGGGTATGGCTACACCTTC
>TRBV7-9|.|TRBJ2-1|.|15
CASRHKRESHNEQFF
TGTGCCAGCAGACATAAACGGGAGAGTCACAATGAGCAGTTCTTC
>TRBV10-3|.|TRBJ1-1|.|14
CAISESLALAEAFF
TGTGCCATCAGTGAGTCTCTGGCACTCGCTGAAGCTTTCTTT
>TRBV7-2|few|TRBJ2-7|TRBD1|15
CASSQGVGVADEQYF
TGTGCCAGCAGCCAGGGGGTTGGGGTGGCGGACGAGCAGTACTTC
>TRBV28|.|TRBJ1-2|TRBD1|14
CASSQQGRPWDYTF
TGTGCCAGCAGCCAACAGGGGCGCCCCTGGGACTACACCTTC
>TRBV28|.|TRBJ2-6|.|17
CASSLGGGVSGANVLTF
TGTGCCAGCAGCCTAGGCGGAGGGGTCTCTGGGGCCAACGTCCTGACTTTC
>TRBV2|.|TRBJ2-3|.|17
CASSEAGRNWRTDTQYF
TGTGCCAGCAGTGAAGCGGGGAGAAACTGGAGGACAGATACGCAGTATTTT
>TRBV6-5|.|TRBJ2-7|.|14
CASSLRDQAYEQYF
TGTGCCAGCAGCCTAAGAGACCAGGCCTACGAGCAGTACTTC
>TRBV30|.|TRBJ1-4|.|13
CAWSRLINEKLFF
TGTGCCTGGAGTAGACTGATTAATGAAAAACTGTTTTTT
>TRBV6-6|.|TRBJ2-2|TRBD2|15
CASRGTSGSAGELFF
TGTGCCAGCAGGGGGACTAGCGGGAGTGCCGGGGAGCTGTTTTTT
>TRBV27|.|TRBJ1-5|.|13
CASSSRSNQPQHF
TGTGCCAGCAGTTCAAGGAGCAATCAGCCCCAGCATTTT
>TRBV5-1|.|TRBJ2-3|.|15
CASSSRGLKEDTQYF
TGCGCCAGCAGCTCACGGGGACTGAAGGAAGATACGCAGTATTTT
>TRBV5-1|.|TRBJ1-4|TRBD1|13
CAIGRGRLGKLFF
TGCGCCATTGGGAGGGGGCGACTTGGAAAACTGTTTTTT
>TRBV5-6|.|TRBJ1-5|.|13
CASSLGEFQPQHF
TGTGCCAGCAGCTTGGGTGAATTTCAGCCCCAGCATTTT
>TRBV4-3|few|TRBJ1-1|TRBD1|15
CASSFQGALNTEAFF
TGCGCCAGCAGCTTCCAGGGGGCGTTGAACACTGAAGCTTTCTTT
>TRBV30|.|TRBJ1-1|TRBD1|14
CAWTKGQGNTEAFF
TGTGCCTGGACTAAAGGACAGGGGAACACTGAAGCTTTCTTT
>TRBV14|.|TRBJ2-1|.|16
CASSQDRWGPYNEQFF
TGTGCCAGCAGCCAAGACAGGTGGGGTCCGTACAATGAGCAGTTCTTC
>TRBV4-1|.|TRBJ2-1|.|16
CASSQGGAGALDEQFF
TGCGCCAGCAGCCAAGGCGGGGCCGGGGCCCTCGATGAGCAGTTCTTC
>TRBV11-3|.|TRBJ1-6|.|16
CASSLQGMSYNSPLHF
TGTGCCAGCAGCCTCCAGGGGATGTCCTATAATTCACCCCTCCACTTT